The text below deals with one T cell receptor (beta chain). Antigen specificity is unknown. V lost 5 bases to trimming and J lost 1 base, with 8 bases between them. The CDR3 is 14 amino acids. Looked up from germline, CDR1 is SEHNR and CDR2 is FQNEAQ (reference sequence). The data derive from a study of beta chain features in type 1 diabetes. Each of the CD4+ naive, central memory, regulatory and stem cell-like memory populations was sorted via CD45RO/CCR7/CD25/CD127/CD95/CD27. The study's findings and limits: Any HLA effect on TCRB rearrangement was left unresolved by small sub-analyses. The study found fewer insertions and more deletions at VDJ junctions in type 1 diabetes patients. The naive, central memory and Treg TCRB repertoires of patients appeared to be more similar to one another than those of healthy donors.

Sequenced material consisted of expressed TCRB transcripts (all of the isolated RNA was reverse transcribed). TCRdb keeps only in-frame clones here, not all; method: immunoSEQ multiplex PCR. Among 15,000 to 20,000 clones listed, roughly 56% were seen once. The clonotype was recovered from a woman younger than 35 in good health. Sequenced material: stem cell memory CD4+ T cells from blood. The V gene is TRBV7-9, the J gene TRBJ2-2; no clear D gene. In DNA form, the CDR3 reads TGTGCCAGCAGCAGTCCAGGGAACACCGGGGAGCTGTTTTTT. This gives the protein CASSSPGNTGELFF.